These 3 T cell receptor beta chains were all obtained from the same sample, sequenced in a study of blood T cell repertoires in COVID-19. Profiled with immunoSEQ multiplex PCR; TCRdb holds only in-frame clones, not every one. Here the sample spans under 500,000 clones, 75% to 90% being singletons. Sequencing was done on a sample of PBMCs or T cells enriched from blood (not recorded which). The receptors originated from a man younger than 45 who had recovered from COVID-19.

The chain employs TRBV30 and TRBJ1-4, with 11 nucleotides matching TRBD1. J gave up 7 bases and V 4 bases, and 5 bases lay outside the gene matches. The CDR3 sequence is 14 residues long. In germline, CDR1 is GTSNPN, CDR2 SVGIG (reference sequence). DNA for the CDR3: TGTGCCTGGACCTCGGGGACAGGGGGTGAAAAACTGTTTTTT. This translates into CAWTSGTGGEKLFF.

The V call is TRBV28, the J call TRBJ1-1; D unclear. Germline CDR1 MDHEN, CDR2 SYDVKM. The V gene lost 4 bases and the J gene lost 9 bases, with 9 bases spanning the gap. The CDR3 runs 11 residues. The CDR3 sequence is CASSSGVKAFF. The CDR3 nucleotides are TGTGCCAGCAGTTCCGGTGTCAAAGCTTTCTTT.

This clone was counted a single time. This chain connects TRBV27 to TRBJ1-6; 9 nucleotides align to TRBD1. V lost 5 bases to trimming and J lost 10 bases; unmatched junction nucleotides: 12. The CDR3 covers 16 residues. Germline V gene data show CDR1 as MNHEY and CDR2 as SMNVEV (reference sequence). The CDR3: CASSTRPTGGYSPLHF. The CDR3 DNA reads TGTGCCAGCAGTACCCGCCCCACAGGGGGCTACTCACCCCTCCACTTT.